This T cell receptor (beta chain) was recovered during a study of T cell clones after liver transplantation. At the level of the study: Post-transplant blood was tracked for graft-donor-reactive T cell clones identified in a pre-transplant mixed lymphocyte reaction. At least one year of complete immunosuppression withdrawal without enzymes over twice normal defined tolerance.

V gave up 3 bases and J gave up 1 base, with 13 bases separating them. CDR1 is SGHNT and CDR2 is YYREEE in the germline V gene (reference sequence). The CDR3 is made up of 15 amino acids. The repertoire was sequenced with immunoSEQ multiplex PCR; TCRdb's copy has only in-frame clones and lacks some. The repertoire holds 65,000 to 85,000 clones, around four fifths seen once, with over 2% in the top ten. The rearrangement uses TRBV5-4 and TRBJ1-1; D remains unclear. The receptor was derived from a human patient who received a liver transplant. The graft donor may have given rise to some T cells. This sample comprised CD4+ T cells from blood, obtained roughly 50 months after liver transplant. The CDR3 spells CASSSSFRENTEAFF. CDR3 nucleotides: TGTGCCAGCAGCTCTTCTTTCCGGGAGAACACTGAAGCTTTCTTT.